The subject of this entry is one T cell receptor (beta chain). This entry belongs to a study of blood T cell repertoires in COVID-19. Background on the study: Whether acute or convalescent, the COVID-19 samples came from the United States, Italy and Spain. From T cells, B-cell-depleted T cells, or PBMCs came the material, which was cDNA or gDNA.

The ends lost 0 bases at V and 6 bases at J; junction bases unmatched: 3. CDR3 size: 14 residues. Germline lookup yields CDR1 SGDLS and CDR2 YYNGEE. How the authors handled the data: Amplified reference gene primers provided the basis for estimating nucleated cell counts. The protocol was immunoSEQ multiplex PCR, while the TCRdb copy is restricted to in-frame clones and leaves out a portion. V and J calls and clone size are as listed in that table; D and trimming were resolved from the DNA. Found here are around 320,000 clones, about 85% of them singletons; the top ten hold roughly 2.3%. V usage is TRBV9 and J usage is TRBJ2-7, with 10 bases aligning to TRBD2. The sample comprised peripheral blood. The clonotype comes from a man between 18 and 35 years old with active or convalescent COVID-19. The CDR3 protein is CASSVGLAGVEQYF. As DNA, the CDR3 is TGTGCCAGCAGCGTAGGGCTAGCGGGGGTCGAGCAGTACTTC.